This T cell receptor (beta chain) was sequenced in a study of T cells after yellow fever vaccination. This clonotype was seen a handful of times. TCRdb reprocessed the 5' RACE reads via MiXCR and lists one record per CDR3 protein. Seen here are 250,000 to 400,000 distinct CDR3 sequences, 3.5% to 5% observed once, and the top ten hold just under 20%. The J segment lost 4 bases and the V segment lost 6 bases, leaving 6 bases of the junction unmatched. The CDR3 runs 14 residues. CDR1 and CDR2 from the germline V gene are LNHDA and SQIVND (reference sequence). The chain uses TRBV19 and TRBJ2-3; 8 bases fit TRBD2. This TCR was sampled from a man between 18 and 29 years old who received the YFV17D yellow fever vaccine. This specimen was PBMCs, taken 15 days after the yellow fever booster vaccination. CDR3 coding DNA: TGTGCCAGTAGGACGGGGGGGAGACCAGATACGCAGTATTTT. Residues: CASRTGGRPDTQYF.